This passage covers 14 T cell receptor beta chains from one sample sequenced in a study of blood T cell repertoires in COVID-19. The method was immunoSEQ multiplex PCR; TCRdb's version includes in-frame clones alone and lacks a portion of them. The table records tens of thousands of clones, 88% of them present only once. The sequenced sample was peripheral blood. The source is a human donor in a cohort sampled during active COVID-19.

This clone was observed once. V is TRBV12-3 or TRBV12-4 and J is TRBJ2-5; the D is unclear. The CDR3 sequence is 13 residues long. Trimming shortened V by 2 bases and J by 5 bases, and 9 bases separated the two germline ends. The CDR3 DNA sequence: TGTGCCAGCAGTTTAAACAGCTGGGAGACCCAGTACTTC. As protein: CASSLNSWETQYF.

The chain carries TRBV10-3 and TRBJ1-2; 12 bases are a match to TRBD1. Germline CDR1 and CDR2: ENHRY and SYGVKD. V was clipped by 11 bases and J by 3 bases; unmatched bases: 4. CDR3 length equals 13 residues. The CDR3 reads CALGTGGHYGYTF. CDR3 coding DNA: TGTGCCCTTGGGACAGGGGGCCACTATGGCTACACCTTC.

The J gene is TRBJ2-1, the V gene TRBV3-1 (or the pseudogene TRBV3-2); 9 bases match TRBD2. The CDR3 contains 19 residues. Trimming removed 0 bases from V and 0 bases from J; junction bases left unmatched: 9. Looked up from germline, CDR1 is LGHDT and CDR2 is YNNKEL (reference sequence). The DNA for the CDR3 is TGTGCCAGCAGCCAAGATGGGCCTAGCGGGGAAAGCTCCTACAATGAGCAGTTCTTC. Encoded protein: CASSQDGPSGESSYNEQFF.

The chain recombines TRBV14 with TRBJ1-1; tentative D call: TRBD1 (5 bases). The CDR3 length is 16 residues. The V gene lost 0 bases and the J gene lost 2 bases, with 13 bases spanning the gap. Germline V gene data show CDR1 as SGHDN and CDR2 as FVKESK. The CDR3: CASSQESGGGNTEAFF. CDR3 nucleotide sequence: TGTGCCAGCAGCCAAGAATCCGGGGGAGGAAACACTGAAGCTTTCTTT.

In DNA, the CDR3 is TGTGCCAGCAGGAGGGCAGGGGTAGGGGCCAAAAACATTCAGTACTTC. Its protein is CASRRAGVGAKNIQYF. This rearrangement joins TRBV27 to TRBJ2-4; D is perhaps TRBD1 (6 bases). V was trimmed by 6 bases and J by 1 base, leaving 16 bases between them. Germline assignment: CDR1 MNHEY and CDR2 SMNVEV (reference sequence). The CDR3 contains 16 residues.

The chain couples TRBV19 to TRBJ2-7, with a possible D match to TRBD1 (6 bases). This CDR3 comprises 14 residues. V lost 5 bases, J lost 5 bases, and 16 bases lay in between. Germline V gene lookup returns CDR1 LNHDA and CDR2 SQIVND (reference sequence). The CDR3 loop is CASSPNRVPNEQYF. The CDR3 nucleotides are TGTGCCAGTAGTCCCAACAGGGTCCCTAACGAGCAGTACTTC.

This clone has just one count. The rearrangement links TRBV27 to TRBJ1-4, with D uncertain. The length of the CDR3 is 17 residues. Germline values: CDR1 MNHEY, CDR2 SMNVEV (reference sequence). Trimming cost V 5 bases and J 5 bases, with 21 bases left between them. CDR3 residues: CASSPLWAGRVNEKLFF. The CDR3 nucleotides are TGTGCCAGCAGTCCCTTATGGGCGGGCAGAGTGAATGAAAAACTGTTTTTT.

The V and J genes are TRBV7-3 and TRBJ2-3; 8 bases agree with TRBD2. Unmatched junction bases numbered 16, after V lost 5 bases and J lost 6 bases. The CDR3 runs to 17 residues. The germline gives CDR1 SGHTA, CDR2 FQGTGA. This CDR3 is CASSGALGAGGGDTQYF. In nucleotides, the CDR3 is TGTGCCAGCAGCGGCGCCCTAGGGGCGGGAGGCGGGGATACGCAGTATTTT. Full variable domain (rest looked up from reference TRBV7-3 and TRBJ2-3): GAGVSQTPSNKVTEKGKYVELRCDPISGHTALYWYRQSLGQGPEFLIYFQGTGAADDSGLPNDRFFAVRPEGSVSTLKIQRTERGDSAVYLCASSGALGAGGGDTQYFGPGTRLTVL.

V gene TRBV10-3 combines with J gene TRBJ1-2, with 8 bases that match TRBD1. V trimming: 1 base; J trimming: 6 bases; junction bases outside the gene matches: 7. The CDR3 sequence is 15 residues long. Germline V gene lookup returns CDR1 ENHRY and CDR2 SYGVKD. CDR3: CAISEWTGRNHGYTF. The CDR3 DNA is TGTGCCATCAGTGAGTGGACAGGGCGAAATCATGGCTACACCTTC.

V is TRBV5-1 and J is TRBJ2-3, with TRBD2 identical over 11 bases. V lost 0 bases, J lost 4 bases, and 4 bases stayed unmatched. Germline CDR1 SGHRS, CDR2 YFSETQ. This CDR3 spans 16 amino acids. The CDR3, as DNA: TGCGCCAGCAGCTTGGGCGGTAGCGGGGGGGCAGATACGCAGTATTTT. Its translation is CASSLGGSGGADTQYF.

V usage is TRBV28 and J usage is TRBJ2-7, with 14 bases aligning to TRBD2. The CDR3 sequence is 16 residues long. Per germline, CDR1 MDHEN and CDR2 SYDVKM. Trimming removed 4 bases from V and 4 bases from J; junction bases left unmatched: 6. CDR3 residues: CASSSTGLAGGYEQYF. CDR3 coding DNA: TGTGCCAGCAGTTCCACTGGACTAGCGGGAGGTTACGAGCAGTACTTC.

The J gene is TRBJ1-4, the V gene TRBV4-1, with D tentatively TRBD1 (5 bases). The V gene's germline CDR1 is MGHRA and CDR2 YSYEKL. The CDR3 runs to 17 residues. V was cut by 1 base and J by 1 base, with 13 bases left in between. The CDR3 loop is CASSQGGGDITNEKLFF. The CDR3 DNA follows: TGCGCCAGCAGCCAAGGTGGAGGGGATATAACTAATGAAAAACTGTTTTTT.

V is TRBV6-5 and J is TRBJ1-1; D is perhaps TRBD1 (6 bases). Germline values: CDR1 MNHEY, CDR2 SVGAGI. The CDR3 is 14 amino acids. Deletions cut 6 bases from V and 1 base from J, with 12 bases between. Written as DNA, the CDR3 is TGTGCCAGCAGGAACAGGGAAGGGAACACTGAAGCTTTCTTT. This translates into CASRNREGNTEAFF.

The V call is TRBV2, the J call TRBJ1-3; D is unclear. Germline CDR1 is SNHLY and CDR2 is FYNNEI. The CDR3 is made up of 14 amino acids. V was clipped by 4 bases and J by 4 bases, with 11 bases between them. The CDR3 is CASSVFREGNTIYF. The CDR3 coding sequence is TGTGCCAGCAGTGTATTTCGGGAGGGAAACACCATATATTTT.